These T cell receptor beta chains were read from a single sample in a study of T cell responses to AZD1222 COVID-19 vaccine. Only in-frame clones appear in the TCRdb table, and some are missing; sequencing was by immunoSEQ multiplex PCR. Seen here are about 260,000 clones, about 92% observed once, and the top ten hold around 0.5%. Sequenced material: peripheral blood, taken on day 0 of AZD1222 vaccination. The receptor source for this set is an adult in good health. CDR3s include the opening cysteine and the closing phenylalanine or tryptophan. The D gene is left open where the match is weak.

d_call,v_call,j_call,cdr3_aa
NA,TRBV6-5,TRBJ1-1,CASSYAPPNHNTEAFF
NA,TRBV5-5,TRBJ1-2,CASSLVTALLWGYTF
NA,TRBV6-6,TRBJ1-6,CASSGLRGQRALHF
NA,TRBV19,TRBJ2-6,CASSIDRSLRGANVLTF
NA,TRBV7-9,TRBJ1-2,CASSFNRRGRYGYTF
NA,TRBV11-2,TRBJ1-1,CASSFNDDTEAFF
TRBD1,TRBV12-3/TRBV12-4,TRBJ1-1,CASNRQGNTEAFF
NA,TRBV20-1,TRBJ1-1,CSASFFVGRKNTEAFF
TRBD1,TRBV7-3,TRBJ2-2,CASSPPGGNTGELFF
NA,TRBV2,TRBJ2-7,CASKVTGSTYEQYF
TRBD1,TRBV6-5,TRBJ1-1,CASSYRRDREAFF
TRBD1,TRBV19,TRBJ2-3,CAAGTGRAYTQYF
NA,TRBV27,TRBJ2-7,CASWGSAGTEQYF
NA,TRBV18,TRBJ1-6,CASSPPSTGGNSPLHF
NA,TRBV7-9,TRBJ2-7,CASSPPRTGEQYF
TRBD1,TRBV7-9,TRBJ2-7,CASSRGTGNYF
NA,TRBV19,TRBJ1-4,CASSKSQAGNEKLFF
NA,TRBV7-2,TRBJ1-2,CASKKGQGDYGYTF
NA,TRBV28,TRBJ1-2,CASSLGWQGYTF
TRBD1,TRBV28,TRBJ1-2,CASSLFRGSSGGYTF
TRBD1,TRBV6-1,TRBJ1-5,CASSDRGLGPQHF
TRBD1,TRBV28,TRBJ1-2,CASSDRDSRYDGYTF
NA,TRBV6-2/TRBV6-3,TRBJ1-2,CASSYARSDGYTF
TRBD1,TRBV14,TRBJ1-1,CASSRTGTGTEAFF
NA,TRBV2,TRBJ1-4,CASSGDYGEKLFF
NA,TRBV2,TRBJ2-1,CASRSDLYNEQFF
TRBD1,TRBV7-8,TRBJ1-2,CASSRGQGASYTF